One TCR beta chain is described in this entry. Its antigen remains unknown. The data were taken from a study of shared clonotypes between healthy human individuals. The repertoire was sequenced with immunoSEQ multiplex PCR; TCRdb's copy has only in-frame clones and lacks some. The sample holds about 2,200,000 clones, under 95% seen once. Trimming stripped 0 bases from V and 0 bases from J, with 9 bases between. This CDR3 has 16 residues. The germline gives CDR1 MNHEY, CDR2 SMNVEV (reference sequence). General observations from the study: Sequencing of the sorted subsets was shown by rarefaction to be incomplete despite large depth. Expectations were that clonotype sharing among donors would be affected by sequencing depth. Sharing across four donors was highest in naive CD4 (roughly 5%) and lowest in memory CD8 (roughly 0.4%).

Terminally differentiated effector memory CD45RA+ cells were left out of the naive CD8 fraction, which was CD45RO-negative and positively selected for CCR7. V gene TRBV27 combines with J gene TRBJ2-1; tentatively, D is TRBD2 (6 bases). Sequencing used naive CD8+ T cells from PBMCs. This receptor was taken from a man aged 18-30 years in good health. Some clones in this sample may be carry-over from other donors' samples. This CDR3 is CASSLSMGGSYNEQFF. The CDR3 region has the DNA TGTGCCAGCAGTTTATCGATGGGGGGCTCCTACAATGAGCAGTTCTTC.